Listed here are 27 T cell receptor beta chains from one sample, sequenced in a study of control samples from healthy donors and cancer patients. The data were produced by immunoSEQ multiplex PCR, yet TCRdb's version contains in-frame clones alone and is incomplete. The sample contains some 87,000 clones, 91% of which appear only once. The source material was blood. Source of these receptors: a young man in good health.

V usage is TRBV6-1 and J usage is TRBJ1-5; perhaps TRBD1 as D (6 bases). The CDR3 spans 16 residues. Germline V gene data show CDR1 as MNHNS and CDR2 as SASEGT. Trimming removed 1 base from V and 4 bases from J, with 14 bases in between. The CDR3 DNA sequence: TGTGCCAGCAGTGAAGTTTTGTCAGGGGTTAATCAGCCCCAGCATTTT. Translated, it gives CASSEVLSGVNQPQHF.

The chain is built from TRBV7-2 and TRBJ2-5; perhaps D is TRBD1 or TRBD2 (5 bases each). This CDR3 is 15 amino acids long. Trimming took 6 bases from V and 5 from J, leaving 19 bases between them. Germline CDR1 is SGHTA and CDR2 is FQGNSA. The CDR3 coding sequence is TGTGCCAGCAGTATCCGGGGACCAAAGGAGGAGACCCAGTACTTC. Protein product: CASSIRGPKEETQYF.

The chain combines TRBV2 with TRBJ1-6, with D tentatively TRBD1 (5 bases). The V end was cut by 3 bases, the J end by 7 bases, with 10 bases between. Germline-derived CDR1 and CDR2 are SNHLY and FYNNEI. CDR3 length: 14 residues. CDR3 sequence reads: CASSDRVRNSPLHF. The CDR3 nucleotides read TGTGCCAGCAGTGACAGGGTCCGGAATTCACCCCTCCACTTT.

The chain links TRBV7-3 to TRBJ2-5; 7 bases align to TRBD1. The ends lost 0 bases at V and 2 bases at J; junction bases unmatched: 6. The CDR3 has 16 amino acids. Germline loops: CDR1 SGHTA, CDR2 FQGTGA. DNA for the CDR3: TGTGCCAGCAGCTTAACGACGAGGGGGCGGCAAGAGACCCAGTACTTC. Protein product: CASSLTTRGRQETQYF.

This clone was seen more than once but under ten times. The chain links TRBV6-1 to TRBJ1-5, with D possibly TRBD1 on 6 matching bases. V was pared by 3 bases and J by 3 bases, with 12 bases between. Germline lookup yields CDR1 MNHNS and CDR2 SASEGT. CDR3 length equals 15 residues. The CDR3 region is CASSDRGGNNQPQHF. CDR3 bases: TGTGCCAGCAGTGACAGGGGTGGGAACAATCAGCCCCAGCATTTT.

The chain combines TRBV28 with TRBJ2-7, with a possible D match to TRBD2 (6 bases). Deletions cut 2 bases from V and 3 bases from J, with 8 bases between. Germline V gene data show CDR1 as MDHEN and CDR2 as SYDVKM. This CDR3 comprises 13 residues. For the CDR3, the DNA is TGTGCCAGCAGTTTACGGGGGTACTACGAGCAGTACTTC. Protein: CASSLRGYYEQYF.

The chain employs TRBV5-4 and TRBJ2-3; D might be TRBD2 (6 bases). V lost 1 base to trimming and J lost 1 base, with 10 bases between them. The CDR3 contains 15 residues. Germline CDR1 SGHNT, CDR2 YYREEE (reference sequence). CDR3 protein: CASSLPDYRTDTQYF. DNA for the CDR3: TGTGCCAGCAGCTTGCCGGACTACCGCACAGATACGCAGTATTTT.

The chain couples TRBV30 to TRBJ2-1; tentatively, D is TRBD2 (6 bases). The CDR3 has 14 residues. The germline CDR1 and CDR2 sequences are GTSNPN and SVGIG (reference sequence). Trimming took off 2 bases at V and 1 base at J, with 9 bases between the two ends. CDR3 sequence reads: CAWSPGGSYNEQFF. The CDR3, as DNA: TGTGCCTGGAGTCCCGGGGGTTCCTACAATGAGCAGTTCTTC.

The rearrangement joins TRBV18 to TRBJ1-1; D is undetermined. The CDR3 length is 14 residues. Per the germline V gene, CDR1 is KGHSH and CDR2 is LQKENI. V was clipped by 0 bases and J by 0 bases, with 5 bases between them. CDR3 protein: CASSPPVLNTEAFF. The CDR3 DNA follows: TGTGCCAGCTCACCACCGGTCCTGAACACTGAAGCTTTCTTT.

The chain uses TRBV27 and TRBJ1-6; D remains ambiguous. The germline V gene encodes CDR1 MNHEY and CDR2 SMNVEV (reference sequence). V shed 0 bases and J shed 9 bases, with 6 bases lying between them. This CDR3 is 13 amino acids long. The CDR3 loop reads CASSLSVGSPLHF. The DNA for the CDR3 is TGTGCCAGCAGTTTATCCGTTGGTTCACCCCTCCACTTT.

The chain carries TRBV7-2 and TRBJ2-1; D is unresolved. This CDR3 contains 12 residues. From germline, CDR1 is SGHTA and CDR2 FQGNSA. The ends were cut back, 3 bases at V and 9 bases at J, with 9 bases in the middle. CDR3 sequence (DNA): TGTGCCAGCAGCTTGGTAGGGATTGAGCAGTTCTTC. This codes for CASSLVGIEQFF.

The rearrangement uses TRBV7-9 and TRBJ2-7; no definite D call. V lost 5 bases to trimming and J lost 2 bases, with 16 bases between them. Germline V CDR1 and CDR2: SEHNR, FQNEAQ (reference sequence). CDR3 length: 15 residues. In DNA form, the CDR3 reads TGTGCCAGCAGCCCCCGTCCGTTTACCCCCTACGAGCAGTACTTC. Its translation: CASSPRPFTPYEQYF. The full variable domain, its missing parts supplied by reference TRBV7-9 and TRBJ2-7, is DTGVSQNPRHKITKRGQNVTFRCDPISEHNRLYWYRQTLGQGPEFLTYFQNEAQLEKSRLLSDRFSAERPKGSFSTLEIQRTEQGDSAMYLCASSPRPFTPYEQYFGPGTRLTVT.

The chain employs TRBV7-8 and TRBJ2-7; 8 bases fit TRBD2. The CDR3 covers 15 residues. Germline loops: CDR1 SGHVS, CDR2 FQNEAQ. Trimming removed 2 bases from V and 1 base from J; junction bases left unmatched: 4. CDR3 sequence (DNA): TGTGCCAGCAGCTTACAGAGCGGGAGATCCTACGAGCAGTACTTC. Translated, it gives CASSLQSGRSYEQYF.

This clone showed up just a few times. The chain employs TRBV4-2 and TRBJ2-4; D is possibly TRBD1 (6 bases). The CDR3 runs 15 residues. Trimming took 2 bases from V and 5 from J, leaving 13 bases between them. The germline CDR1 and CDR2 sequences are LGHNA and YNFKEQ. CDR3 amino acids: CASSQWSTGENIQYF. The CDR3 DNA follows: TGTGCCAGCAGCCAATGGTCGACAGGAGAAAACATTCAGTACTTC.

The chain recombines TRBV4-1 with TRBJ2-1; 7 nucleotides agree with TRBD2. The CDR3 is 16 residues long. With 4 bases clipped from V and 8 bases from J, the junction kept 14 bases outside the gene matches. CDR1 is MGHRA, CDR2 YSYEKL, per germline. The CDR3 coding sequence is TGCGCCAGCAGCCCTTTCGCGGGGGTCCTTTTGTATGAGCAGTTCTTC. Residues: CASSPFAGVLLYEQFF.

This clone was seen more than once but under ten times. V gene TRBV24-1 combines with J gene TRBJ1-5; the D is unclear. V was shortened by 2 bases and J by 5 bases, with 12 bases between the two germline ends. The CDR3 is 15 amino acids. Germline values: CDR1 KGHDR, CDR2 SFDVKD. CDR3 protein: CATSDSGRTYQPQHF. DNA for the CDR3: TGTGCCACCAGTGATTCGGGCCGAACTTATCAGCCCCAGCATTTT.

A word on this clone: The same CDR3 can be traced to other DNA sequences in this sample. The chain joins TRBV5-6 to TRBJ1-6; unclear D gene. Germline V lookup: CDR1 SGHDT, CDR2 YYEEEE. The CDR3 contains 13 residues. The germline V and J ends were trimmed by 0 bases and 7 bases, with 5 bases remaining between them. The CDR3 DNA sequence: TGTGCCAGCAGCTTGGGCCCCAATTCACCCCTCCACTTT. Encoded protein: CASSLGPNSPLHF.

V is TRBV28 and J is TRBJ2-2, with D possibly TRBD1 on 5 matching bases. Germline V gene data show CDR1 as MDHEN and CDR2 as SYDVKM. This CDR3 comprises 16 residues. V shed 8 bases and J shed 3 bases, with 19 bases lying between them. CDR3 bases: TGTGCCAGCTCCAACCCCCAGGGTTTGTACACCGGGGAGCTGTTTTTT. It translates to CASSNPQGLYTGELFF. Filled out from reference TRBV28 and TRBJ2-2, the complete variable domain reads DVKVTQSSRYLVKRTGEKVFLECVQDMDHENMFWYRQDPGLGLRLIYFSYDVKMKEKGDIPEGYSVSREKKERFSLILESASTNQTSMYLCASSNPQGLYTGELFFGEGSRLTVL.

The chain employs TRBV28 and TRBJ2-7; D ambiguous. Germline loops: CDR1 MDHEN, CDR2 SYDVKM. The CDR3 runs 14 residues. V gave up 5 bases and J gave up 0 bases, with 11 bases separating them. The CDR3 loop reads CASSEPGRSYEQYF. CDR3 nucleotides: TGTGCCAGCAGTGAGCCAGGTCGCTCCTACGAGCAGTACTTC.

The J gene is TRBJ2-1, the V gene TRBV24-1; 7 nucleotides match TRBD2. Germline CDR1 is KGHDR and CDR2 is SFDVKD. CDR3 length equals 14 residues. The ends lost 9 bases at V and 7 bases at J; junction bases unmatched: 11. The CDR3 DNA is TGTGCCACCGAGGGGAGGGTAGGCGTAAATGAGCAGTTCTTC. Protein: CATEGRVGVNEQFF.

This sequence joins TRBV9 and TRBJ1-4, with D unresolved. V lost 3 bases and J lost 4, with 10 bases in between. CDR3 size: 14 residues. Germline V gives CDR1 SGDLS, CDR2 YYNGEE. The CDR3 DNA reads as TGTGCCAGCAGCGCCAGCCTCATTAATGAAAAACTGTTTTTT. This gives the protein CASSASLINEKLFF.

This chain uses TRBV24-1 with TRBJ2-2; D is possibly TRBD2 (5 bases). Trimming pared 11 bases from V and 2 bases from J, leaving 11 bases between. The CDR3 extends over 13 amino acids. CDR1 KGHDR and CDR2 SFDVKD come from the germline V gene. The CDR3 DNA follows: TGTGCCATTGCCCCTAGCAACACCGGGGAGCTGTTTTTT. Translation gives CAIAPSNTGELFF.

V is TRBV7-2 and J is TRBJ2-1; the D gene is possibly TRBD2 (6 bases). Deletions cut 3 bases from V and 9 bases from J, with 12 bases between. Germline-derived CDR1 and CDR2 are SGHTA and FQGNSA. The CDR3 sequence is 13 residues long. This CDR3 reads CASSLSAGAEQFF. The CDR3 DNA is TGTGCCAGCAGCTTGTCAGCGGGCGCTGAGCAGTTCTTC. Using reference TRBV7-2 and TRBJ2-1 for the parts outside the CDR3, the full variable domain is GAGVSQSPSNKVTEKGKDVELRCDPISGHTALYWYRQSLGQGLEFLIYFQGNSAPDKSGLPSDRFSAERTGGSVSTLTIQRTQQEDSAVYLCASSLSAGAEQFFGPGTRLTVL.

The CDR3 protein is CASSNARGTGFPSPLHF. The CDR3 bases are TGTGCCAGTAGCAACGCCCGAGGGACAGGGTTTCCATCACCCCTCCACTTT. The chain couples TRBV19 to TRBJ1-6; 9 bases fit TRBD1. Looked up from germline, CDR1 is LNHDA and CDR2 is SQIVND (reference sequence). This CDR3 comprises 17 residues. The V and J ends lost 6 bases and 10 bases, in that order; junction bases with no gene match: 16.

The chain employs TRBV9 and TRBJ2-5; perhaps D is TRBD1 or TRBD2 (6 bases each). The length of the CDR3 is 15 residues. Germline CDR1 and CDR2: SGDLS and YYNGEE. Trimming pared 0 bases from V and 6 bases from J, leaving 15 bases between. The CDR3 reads CASSVDGGGGKTQYF. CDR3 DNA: TGTGCCAGCAGCGTAGATGGTGGGGGCGGGAAGACCCAGTACTTC.

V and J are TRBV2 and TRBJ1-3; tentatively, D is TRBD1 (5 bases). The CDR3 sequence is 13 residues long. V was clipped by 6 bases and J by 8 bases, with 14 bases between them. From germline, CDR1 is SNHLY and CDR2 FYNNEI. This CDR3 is CASSQEGRDTIYF. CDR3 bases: TGTGCCAGCAGCCAAGAGGGACGGGACACCATATATTTT.

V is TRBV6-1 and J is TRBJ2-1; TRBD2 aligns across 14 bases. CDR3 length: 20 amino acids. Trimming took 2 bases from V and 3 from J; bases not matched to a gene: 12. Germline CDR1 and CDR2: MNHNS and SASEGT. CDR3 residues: CASSEIRKRLAGGNYNEQFF. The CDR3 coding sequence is TGTGCCAGCAGTGAAATTCGGAAGAGACTAGCGGGAGGGAACTACAATGAGCAGTTCTTC.